This T cell receptor (beta chain) was sequenced during a study of shared clonotypes between healthy human individuals. In the study overall: Ranging from 18 to 49 in age, donors were two women and a few men.

This CDR3 is built from 13 residues. The germline V gene has CDR1 MNHNS and CDR2 SASEGT. Trimming cost V 6 bases and J 6 bases; bases outside gene matches: 7. As to this clone: Its antigen remains unknown.

Donors comprised healthy HIV-negative adults lacking recent acute infections or vaccinations. Study results and caveats: When compared with the clonotypes that were shared by all four sorted-subset donors, the non-shared clonotypes turned out to have lower generation probabilities.

The method was immunoSEQ multiplex PCR; TCRdb's version includes in-frame clones alone and lacks a portion of them. This sample has around 2.5 million clones, with over 85% found just once. V is TRBV6-1 and J is TRBJ1-2, with 7 bases matching TRBD1. The TCR comes from a man aged 18 to 30 in good health. Some clones in this sample may be carry-over from other donors' samples. Input material: naive CD4+ T cells from PBMCs. Subset meaning: CD45RA+ positively selected. For the CDR3, the DNA is TGTGCCAGCAGCAAAACCGGACAGGATGGCTACACCTTC. Its translation: CASSKTGQDGYTF.